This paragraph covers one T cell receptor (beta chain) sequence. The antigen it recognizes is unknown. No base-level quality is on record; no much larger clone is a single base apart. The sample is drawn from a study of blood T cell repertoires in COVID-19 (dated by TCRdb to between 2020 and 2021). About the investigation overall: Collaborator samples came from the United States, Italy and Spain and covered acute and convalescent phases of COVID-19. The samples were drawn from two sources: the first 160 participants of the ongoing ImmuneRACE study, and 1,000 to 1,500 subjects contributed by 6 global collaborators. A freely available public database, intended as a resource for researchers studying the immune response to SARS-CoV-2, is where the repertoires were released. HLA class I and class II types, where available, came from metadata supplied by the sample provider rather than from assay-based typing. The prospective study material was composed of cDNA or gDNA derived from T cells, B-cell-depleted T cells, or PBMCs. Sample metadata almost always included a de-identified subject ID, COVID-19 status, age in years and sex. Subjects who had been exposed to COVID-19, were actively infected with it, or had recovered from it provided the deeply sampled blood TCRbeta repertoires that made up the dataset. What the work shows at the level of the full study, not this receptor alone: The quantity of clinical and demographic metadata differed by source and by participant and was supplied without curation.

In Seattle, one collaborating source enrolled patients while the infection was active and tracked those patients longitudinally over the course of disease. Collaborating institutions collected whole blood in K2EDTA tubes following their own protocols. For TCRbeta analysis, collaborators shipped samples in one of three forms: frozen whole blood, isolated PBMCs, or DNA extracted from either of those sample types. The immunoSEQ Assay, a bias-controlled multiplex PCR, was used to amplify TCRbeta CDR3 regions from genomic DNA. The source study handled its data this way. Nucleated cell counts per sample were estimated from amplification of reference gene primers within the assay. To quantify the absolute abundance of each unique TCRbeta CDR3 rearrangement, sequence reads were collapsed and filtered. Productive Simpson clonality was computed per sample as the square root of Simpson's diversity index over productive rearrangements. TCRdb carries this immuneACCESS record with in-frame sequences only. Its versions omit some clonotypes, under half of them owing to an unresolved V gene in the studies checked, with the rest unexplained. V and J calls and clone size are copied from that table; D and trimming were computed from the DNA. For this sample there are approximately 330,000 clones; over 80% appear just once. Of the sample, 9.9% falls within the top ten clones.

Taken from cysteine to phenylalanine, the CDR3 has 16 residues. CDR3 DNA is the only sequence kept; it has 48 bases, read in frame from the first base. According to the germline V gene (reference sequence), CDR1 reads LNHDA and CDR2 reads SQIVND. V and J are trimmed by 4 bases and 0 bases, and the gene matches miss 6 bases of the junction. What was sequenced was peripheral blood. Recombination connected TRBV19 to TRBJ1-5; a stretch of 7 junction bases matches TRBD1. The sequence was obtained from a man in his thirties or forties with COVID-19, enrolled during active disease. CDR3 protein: CASSTGQPYSNQPQHF. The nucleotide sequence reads TGTGCCAGTAGTACGGGACAGCCTTATAGCAATCAGCCCCAGCATTTT.